This T cell receptor (beta chain) emerged from a study of shared T cell receptors in the human thymus. The method was immunoSEQ multiplex PCR; TCRdb's version includes in-frame clones alone and lacks a portion of them. In the table there are hundreds of thousands of clones, 87% of which are singletons. These data were also reused for a study on human thymus T cells. That report adds: Infants, healthy and Finnish, who were having corrective surgery for congenital heart defects served as donors. Surgeons resected thymus tissue during corrective heart surgery. The authors found apparently biased V and J gene usage in thymic and blood repertoires.

The specimen was thymocytes. This receptor was taken from a boy younger than two with a congenital heart defect.

CDR3 nucleotides: TGTGCCAGCAGCCAAGGGGAAACAGGGATGGACTACGAGCAGTACTTC. The encoded protein is CASSQGETGMDYEQYF. The rearrangement uses TRBV14 and TRBJ2-7, with D possibly being TRBD1 (6 bases). V was trimmed by 1 base and J by 3 bases, leaving 16 bases between them. CDR1 is SGHDN and CDR2 is FVKESK in the germline V gene. The CDR3 runs 16 residues.